This is a list of T cell receptor beta chains from one sample in a study of glioma-infiltrating T cells. TCRdb re-called the multiplex PCR reads with MiXCR, one entry per CDR3 protein. The sample lists roughly 350,000 distinct CDR3 sequences; about two fifths were seen once. The specimen was glioma tissue, nonneoplastic brain tissue, or PBMCs (not recorded which). The source of these receptors is a human donor with low-grade glioma or glioblastoma, undergoing nonglioma brain surgery, or in good health (not recorded which). CDR3s leave out the opening cysteine and the closing phenylalanine or tryptophan. Each record gives: V gene, J gene, CDR3 protein.

>TRBV27|TRBJ2-2
ASKKWDRSAAGELF
>TRBV27|TRBJ2-1
ASSLFSGRGFYNEQF
>TRBV4-3|TRBJ2-3
ASSQGTSGYADTQY
>TRBV3-1|TRBJ2-3
ASSQDRASTDTQY
>TRBV3-1|TRBJ1-2
ASSPWGPDYGYT
>TRBV20-1|TRBJ2-7
SAPTSVSIDEQY
>TRBV6-2/TRBV6-3|TRBJ2-3
ASSSRGTIDTQY
>TRBV5-4|TRBJ2-3
ASSLDREDTQY
>TRBV5-6|TRBJ1-3
ASSLGSGNTIY
>TRBV7-2|TRBJ2-7
ASSFIEGSSYEQY
>TRBV5-1|TRBJ1-1
ASSPGDRGNTEAF
>TRBV9|TRBJ1-1
ASSVDHSFEAF
>TRBV7-9|TRBJ2-3
ASSPQTGSDTQY
>TRBV30|TRBJ2-1
AWSVPSSYNEQF
>TRBV27|TRBJ2-3
ASSLSFDSVDTQY
>TRBV20-1|TRBJ2-7
SANPLQISYEQY